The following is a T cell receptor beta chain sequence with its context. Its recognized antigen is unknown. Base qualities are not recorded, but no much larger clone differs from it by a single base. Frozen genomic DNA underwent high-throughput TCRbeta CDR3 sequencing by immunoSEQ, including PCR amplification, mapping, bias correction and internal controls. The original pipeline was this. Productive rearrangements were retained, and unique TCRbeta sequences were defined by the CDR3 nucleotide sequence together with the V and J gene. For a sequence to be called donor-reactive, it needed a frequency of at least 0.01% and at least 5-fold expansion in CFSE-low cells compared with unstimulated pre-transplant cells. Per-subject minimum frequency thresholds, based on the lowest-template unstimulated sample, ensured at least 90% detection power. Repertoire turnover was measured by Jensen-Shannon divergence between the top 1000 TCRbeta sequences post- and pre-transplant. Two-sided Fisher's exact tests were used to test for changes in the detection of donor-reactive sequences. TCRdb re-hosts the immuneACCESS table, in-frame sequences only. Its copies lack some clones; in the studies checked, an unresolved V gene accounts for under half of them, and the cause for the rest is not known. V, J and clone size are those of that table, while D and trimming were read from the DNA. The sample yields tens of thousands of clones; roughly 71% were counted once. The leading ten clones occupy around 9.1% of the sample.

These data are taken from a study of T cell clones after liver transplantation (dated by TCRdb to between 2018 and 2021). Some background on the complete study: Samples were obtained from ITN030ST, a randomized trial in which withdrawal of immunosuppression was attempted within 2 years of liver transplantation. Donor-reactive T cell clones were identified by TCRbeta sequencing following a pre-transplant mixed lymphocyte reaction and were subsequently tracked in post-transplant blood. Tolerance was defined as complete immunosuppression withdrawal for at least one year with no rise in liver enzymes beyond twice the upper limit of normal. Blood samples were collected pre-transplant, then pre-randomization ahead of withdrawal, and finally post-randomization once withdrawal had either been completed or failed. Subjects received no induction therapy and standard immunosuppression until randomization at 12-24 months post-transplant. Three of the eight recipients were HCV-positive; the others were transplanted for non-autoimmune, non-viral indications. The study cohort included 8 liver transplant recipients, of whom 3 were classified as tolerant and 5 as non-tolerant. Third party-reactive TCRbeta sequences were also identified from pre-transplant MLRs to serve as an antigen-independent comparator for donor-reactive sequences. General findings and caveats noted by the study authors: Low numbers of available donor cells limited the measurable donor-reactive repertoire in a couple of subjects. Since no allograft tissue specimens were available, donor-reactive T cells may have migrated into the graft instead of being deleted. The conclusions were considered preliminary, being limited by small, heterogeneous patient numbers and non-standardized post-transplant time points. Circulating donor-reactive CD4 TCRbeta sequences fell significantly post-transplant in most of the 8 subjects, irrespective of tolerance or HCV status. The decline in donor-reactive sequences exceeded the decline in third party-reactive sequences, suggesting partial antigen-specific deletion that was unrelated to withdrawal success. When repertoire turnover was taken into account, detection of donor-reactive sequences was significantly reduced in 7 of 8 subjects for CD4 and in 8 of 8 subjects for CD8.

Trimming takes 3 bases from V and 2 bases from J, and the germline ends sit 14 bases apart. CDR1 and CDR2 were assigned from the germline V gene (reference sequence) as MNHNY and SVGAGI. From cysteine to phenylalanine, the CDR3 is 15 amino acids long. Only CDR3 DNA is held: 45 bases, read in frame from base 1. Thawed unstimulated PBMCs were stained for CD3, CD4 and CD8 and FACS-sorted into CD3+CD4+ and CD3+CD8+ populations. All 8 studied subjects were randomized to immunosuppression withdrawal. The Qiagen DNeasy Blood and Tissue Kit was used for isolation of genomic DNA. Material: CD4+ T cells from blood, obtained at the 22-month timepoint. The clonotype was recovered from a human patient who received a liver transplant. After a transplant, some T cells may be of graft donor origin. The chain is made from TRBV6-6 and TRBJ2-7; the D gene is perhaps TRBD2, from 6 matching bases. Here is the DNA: TGTGCCAGCAGTTATCAGGCGGGGTCTGCCTACGAGCAGTACTTC. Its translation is CASSYQAGSAYEQYF.